A single sample is the source of the 25 T cell receptor beta chains below, sequenced in a study of CD8 T cells in ankylosing spondylitis. TCRdb processed the 5' RACE reads anew with MiXCR; each CDR3 protein has one entry. This table holds 200,000 to 300,000 distinct CDR3 sequences, 8.6% found once. The material sequenced was blood, either unsorted or a sorted T cell fraction (not recorded which). Source of these receptors: a male donor with ankylosing spondylitis or in good health (not recorded which).

There are many counts of this clonotype. V usage is TRBV4-2 and J usage is TRBJ2-3; 7 bases fit TRBD2. Trimming took 1 base from V and 0 from J; bases not matched to a gene: 4. Germline CDR1 and CDR2: LGHNA and YNFKEQ. The CDR3 is 16 residues long. CDR3 sequence: CASSQGLAASTDTQYF. CDR3 coding DNA: TGTGCCAGCAGCCAAGGACTAGCAGCTAGCACAGATACGCAGTATTTT.

This clonotype was counted at least ten times. The DNA of the CDR3 is TGCGCCAGCAGCTTGATATCCCCCCCGGGGAGGGGTAGTACAGATACGCAGTATTTT. Its protein product is CASSLISPPGRGSTDTQYF. The chain combines TRBV5-1 with TRBJ2-3, with 7 nucleotides matching TRBD2. Looked up from germline, CDR1 is SGHRS and CDR2 is YFSETQ. V trimming: 1 base; J trimming: 3 bases; junction bases outside the gene matches: 17. The CDR3 has 19 amino acids.

This clonotype came up many times. The V and J genes are TRBV5-1 and TRBJ2-1; no reliable D call. Germline loops: CDR1 SGHRS, CDR2 YFSETQ. With 1 base removed from V and 4 bases from J, the gap between germline ends came to 9 bases. This CDR3 has 14 residues. CDR3 region: CASSLTAAYNEQFF. CDR3 sequence (DNA): TGCGCCAGCAGCTTGACGGCAGCATACAATGAGCAGTTCTTC.

CDR3 sequence (DNA): TGTGCCAGCAGCCAGAGGGGAAGACAGGGTTTAAGCACAGATACGCAGTATTTT. Amino acids: CASSQRGRQGLSTDTQYF. This chain connects TRBV7-3 to TRBJ2-3; 7 bases map to TRBD1. V shed 5 bases and J 0 bases; nucleotides not matched to a gene: 14. Per the germline V gene, CDR1 is SGHTA and CDR2 is FQGTGA. This CDR3 is 18 amino acids long.

V gene TRBV18 combines with J gene TRBJ1-1; weak D call: TRBD1 (6 bases). Germline V gene data show CDR1 as KGHSH and CDR2 as LQKENI. The CDR3 is 15 residues long. Trimming took off 0 bases at V and 1 base at J, with 9 bases between the two ends. The CDR3 DNA is TGTGCCAGCTCACCACCGAACAGGGCGAACACTGAAGCTTTCTTT. Its protein product is CASSPPNRANTEAFF.

The sample holds many counts of this clonotype. This chain links TRBV5-1 with TRBJ2-2; D call uncertain. This CDR3 is 14 amino acids long. The germline V gene encodes CDR1 SGHRS and CDR2 YFSETQ. Trimming shortened V by 0 bases and J by 1 base, and 4 bases separated the two germline ends. CDR3 residues: CASSLVKNTGELFF. The CDR3 nucleotides are TGCGCCAGCAGCTTGGTCAAGAACACCGGGGAGCTGTTTTTT. Complete variable domain (other parts from reference TRBV5-1 and TRBJ2-2): KAGVTQTPRYLIKTRGQQVTLSCSPISGHRSVSWYQQTPGQGLQFLFEYFSETQRNKGNFPGRFSGRQFSNSRSEMNVSTLELGDSALYLCASSLVKNTGELFFGEGSRLTVL.

This clonotype was observed at least ten times. The chain joins TRBV30 to TRBJ2-1; D may be TRBD2 (5 bases). V lost 4 bases and J lost 2, with 9 bases in between. This CDR3 region has 13 residues. Germline CDR1 is GTSNPN and CDR2 is SVGIG (reference sequence). This CDR3 is CAWNEGAYNEQFF. In nucleotides, the CDR3 is TGTGCCTGGAATGAGGGTGCCTACAATGAGCAGTTCTTC.

This clonotype has more than one count but fewer than ten. An end of the junction differs from the germline gene, which may be a read error. The V and J genes are TRBV6-5 and TRBJ2-1, with 7 bases identical to TRBD2. Germline V gene lookup returns CDR1 MNHEY and CDR2 SVGAGI. The CDR3 consists of 17 residues. This chain's CDR3 is CASSYTPAGETYNEQFF. CDR3 DNA: TGTGCCAGCAGTTACACCCCCGCGGGGGAGACCTATAATGAGCAGTTCTTC.

In this sample, this clonotype turned up a few times. This sequence joins TRBV18 and TRBJ1-1; TRBD1 agrees at 10 bases. Germline values: CDR1 KGHSH, CDR2 LQKENI. This CDR3 is 16 amino acids long. V trimming: 2 bases; J trimming: 6 bases; junction bases outside the gene matches: 9. The CDR3 coding sequence is TGTGCCAGCTCACCAAGTCGCGGGACAGGGGTATCTGAAGCTTTCTTT. Translation gives CASSPSRGTGVSEAFF.

This clonotype was counted between two and nine times. The genes are TRBV3-1 and TRBJ2-1, with 9 bases matching TRBD2. CDR1 is LGHDT and CDR2 is YNNKEL in the germline V gene (reference sequence). Unmatched junction bases numbered 2, after V lost 1 base and J lost 10 bases. This CDR3 contains 13 residues. For the CDR3, the DNA is TGTGCCAGCAGCCAAGTTAGCGGGGGCGAGCAGTTCTTC. Residues: CASSQVSGGEQFF.

This clonotype was detected ten times or more. V gene TRBV4-1 combines with J gene TRBJ2-7, with 10 bases matching TRBD2. V trimming: 0 bases; J trimming: 5 bases; junction bases outside the gene matches: 7. Germline values: CDR1 MGHRA, CDR2 YSYEKL. The length of the CDR3 is 16 residues. The CDR3 bases are TGCGCCAGCAGCCAAGATCAGTCTAGCGGGAGTAACGAGCAGTACTTC. This sequence encodes CASSQDQSSGSNEQYF.

The sample holds many counts of this clonotype. V usage is TRBV2 and J usage is TRBJ2-1; 7 positions agree with TRBD1. The length of the CDR3 is 15 residues. Unmatched junction bases numbered 3, after V lost 1 base and J lost 3 bases. CDR1 and CDR2 from the germline V gene are SNHLY and FYNNEI. CDR3 in amino acids: CASSEEGASYNEQFF. In DNA, the CDR3 is TGTGCCAGCAGTGAAGAGGGGGCGAGCTACAATGAGCAGTTCTTC. Based on the CDR3 plus reference TRBV2 and TRBJ2-1, the full variable domain is EPEVTQTPSHQVTQMGQEVILRCVPISNHLYFYWYRQILGQKVEFLVSFYNNEISEKSEIFDDQFSVERPDGSNFTLKIRSTKLEDSAMYFCASSEEGASYNEQFFGPGTRLTVL.

This clonotype was picked up many times. The rearrangement joins TRBV7-2 to TRBJ2-1, with D hard to call. Germline V gene sequence: CDR1 SGHTA, CDR2 FQGNSA. The ends were cut back, 7 bases at V and 9 bases at J, with 13 bases in the middle. The length of the CDR3 is 12 residues. This CDR3 reads CASTQKNSEQFF. The CDR3 DNA sequence: TGTGCCAGCACCCAAAAGAACTCTGAGCAGTTCTTC.

The chain links TRBV29-1 to TRBJ2-1; D is unresolved. Trimming took off 1 base at V and 10 bases at J, with 8 bases between the two ends. This CDR3 has 11 amino acids. Germline-derived CDR1 and CDR2 are SQVTM and ANQGSEA. The CDR3 sequence is CSVEGLQEQFF. The CDR3, as DNA: TGCAGCGTTGAAGGGCTCCAAGAGCAGTTCTTC.

This clonotype was seen at least ten times. This sequence joins TRBV6-5 and TRBJ2-7, with 7 bases identical to TRBD1. This CDR3 region has 15 residues. Per germline, CDR1 MNHEY and CDR2 SVGAGI. Unmatched junction bases numbered 5, after V lost 0 bases and J lost 3 bases. CDR3 nucleotides: TGTGCCAGCAGTTACTCGAGACAGGGCCACTACGAGCAGTACTTC. Its protein product is CASSYSRQGHYEQYF.

This clonotype has ten or more counts. The CDR3 DNA sequence: TGTGCCTGGACCCGGGACCTCAGAACTGAGCAGTTCTTC. Translating gives CAWTRDLRTEQFF. The chain is built from TRBV30 and TRBJ2-1; D possibly matches TRBD1 or TRBD2 (5 bases each). Germline CDR1 reads GTSNPN; CDR2 reads SVGIG (reference sequence). V was cut by 4 bases and J by 9 bases, with 16 bases left in between. The CDR3 sequence is 13 residues long.

Ten or more counts support this clonotype. The genes are TRBV3-1 and TRBJ1-1, with a tentative D call TRBD1 (5 bases). The ends were cut back, 7 bases at V and 5 bases at J, with 14 bases in the middle. The germline CDR1 and CDR2 sequences are LGHDT and YNNKEL (reference sequence). The CDR3 length is 13 residues. DNA for the CDR3: TGTGCCAGCACCCCCGGGGGAAGGACTGAAGCTTTCTTT. The encoded protein is CASTPGGRTEAFF.

This clonotype showed up many times. The chain has TRBV29-1 and TRBJ1-2; TRBD1 is a possible D gene (6 bases). Per the germline V gene, CDR1 is SQVTM and CDR2 is ANQGSEA. There are 13 residues in the CDR3. V lost 2 bases and J 4 bases, leaving 11 bases between the germline ends. As DNA, the CDR3 is TGCAGCGTTGAATCCGGGGGCCCCTATGGCTACACCTTC. Translated, it gives CSVESGGPYGYTF.

At least ten counts were recorded for this clonotype. The chain is built from TRBV5-1 and TRBJ2-7, with D hard to call. V gave up 0 bases and J gave up 2 bases, with 6 bases separating them. This CDR3 is 13 amino acids long. The V gene's germline CDR1 is SGHRS and CDR2 YFSETQ. The CDR3 DNA reads as TGCGCCAGCAGCTTGGCCATAGCCTACGAGCAGTACTTC. It translates to CASSLAIAYEQYF.

At least ten counts were recorded for this clonotype. The chain recombines TRBV7-2 with TRBJ2-3; 7 bases map to TRBD1. In germline, CDR1 is SGHTA, CDR2 FQGNSA. This CDR3 is built from 14 residues. Trimming at V came to 1 base and at J to 5 bases, leaving 3 bases not matched to a gene. The DNA for the CDR3 is TGTGCCAGCAGCTTAGGGGGACAGCAAGATACGCAGTATTTT. It specifies CASSLGGQQDTQYF.

The table lists this clonotype with many counts. The genes are TRBV2 and TRBJ2-7, with D perhaps matching TRBD1 (6 bases). CDR1 is SNHLY, CDR2 FYNNEI, per germline. The CDR3 runs 12 residues. V was clipped by 5 bases and J by 5 bases, with 10 bases between them. DNA for the CDR3: TGTGCCAGCAGTAGGACAGTTAACGAGCAGTACTTC. It encodes CASSRTVNEQYF.

The chain combines TRBV3-1 with TRBJ2-3; 7 bases are a match to TRBD2. V gave up 5 bases and J gave up 4 bases; unmatched junction bases: 6. Germline-derived CDR1 and CDR2 are LGHDT and YNNKEL (reference sequence). The CDR3 contains 14 residues. DNA for the CDR3: TGTGCCAGCAGCTACACTAGCGTCGCAGATACGCAGTATTTT. The encoded protein is CASSYTSVADTQYF.

This clonotype was counted only a few times. The chain uses TRBV7-2 and TRBJ2-7; tentative D call: TRBD2 (5 bases). With 7 bases removed from V and 2 bases from J, the gap between germline ends came to 12 bases. This CDR3 region has 13 residues. Germline V lookup: CDR1 SGHTA, CDR2 FQGNSA. CDR3 bases: TGTGCCAGCACGGCGGCGGGCCCCTACGAGCAGTACTTC. Protein: CASTAAGPYEQYF.

This clonotype was seen ten or more times. The chain has TRBV7-2 and TRBJ2-7, with D perhaps given as TRBD1 or TRBD2 (6 bases each). The CDR3 runs to 14 residues. Trimming stripped 4 bases from V and 3 bases from J, with 13 bases between. Germline lookup yields CDR1 SGHTA and CDR2 FQGNSA. The CDR3 region is CASSSRRGSYEQYF. CDR3 DNA sequence: TGTGCCAGCAGCTCCCGGAGGGGGAGCTACGAGCAGTACTTC.

This clonotype was detected ten times or more. This rearrangement joins TRBV18 to TRBJ2-7; D possibly corresponds to TRBD1 (5 bases). The CDR3 sequence is 16 residues long. Per the germline V gene, CDR1 is KGHSH and CDR2 is LQKENI. V was clipped by 0 bases and J by 4 bases, with 16 bases between them. The CDR3 sequence: CASSPPTSTGPYEQYF. The CDR3 nucleotides read TGTGCCAGCTCACCACCGACTTCAACAGGCCCGTACGAGCAGTACTTC.